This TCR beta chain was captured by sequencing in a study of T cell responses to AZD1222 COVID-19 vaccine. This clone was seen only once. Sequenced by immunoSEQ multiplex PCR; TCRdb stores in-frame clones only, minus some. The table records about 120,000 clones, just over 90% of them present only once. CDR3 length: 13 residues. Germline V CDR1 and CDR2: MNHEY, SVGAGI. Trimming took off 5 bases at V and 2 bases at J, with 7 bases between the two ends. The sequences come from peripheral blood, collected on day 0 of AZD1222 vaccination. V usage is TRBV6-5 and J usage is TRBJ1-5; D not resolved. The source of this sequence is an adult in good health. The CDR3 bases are TGTGCCAGCAGTAGTATGGGCAATCAGCCCCAGCATTTT. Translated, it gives CASSSMGNQPQHF.